These 25 T cell receptor beta chains originate from one sample sequenced in a study of blood T cell repertoires in COVID-19. Clones were sequenced by immunoSEQ multiplex PCR, and TCRdb holds only the in-frame ones, with some missing. The repertoire holds some 400,000 clones, with 87% as singletons. The sequencing input was peripheral blood. The origin of the receptors is a woman aged 30 to 39 with COVID-19, enrolled during active disease.

The gene calls are TRBV5-6 and TRBJ2-5; 14 bases line up with TRBD2. CDR1 is SGHDT, CDR2 YYEEEE, per germline. Germline trimming cut 5 bases from V and 5 bases from J; bases unmatched to any gene: 11. This CDR3 has 17 residues. Here the CDR3 reads CASSLLGLAGAMETQYF. The DNA for the CDR3 is TGTGCCAGCAGTCTTTTGGGACTAGCGGGAGCAATGGAGACCCAGTACTTC.

The rearrangement joins TRBV19 to TRBJ2-7, with a tentative D call TRBD2 (6 bases). V lost 4 bases to trimming and J lost 1 base, with 14 bases between them. Germline lookup yields CDR1 LNHDA and CDR2 SQIVND (reference sequence). The CDR3 loop spans 15 amino acids. The CDR3 here is CASSKDGSESYEQYF. CDR3 coding DNA: TGTGCCAGTAGTAAGGACGGGAGTGAGTCCTACGAGCAGTACTTC.

The chain employs TRBV10-3 and TRBJ2-7; TRBD1 aligns across 11 bases. This CDR3 is built from 12 residues. Unmatched junction bases numbered 4, after V lost 6 bases and J lost 9 bases. Germline CDR1 reads ENHRY; CDR2 reads SYGVKD. CDR3 sequence reads: CAISEGQGGQYF. The CDR3 coding sequence is TGTGCCATCAGCGAGGGACAGGGGGGGCAGTACTTC.

The genes are TRBV11-3 and TRBJ2-7, with D perhaps matching TRBD1 (5 bases). Germline lookup yields CDR1 SGHNT and CDR2 YENEEA. The CDR3 sequence is 13 residues long. The V end was cut by 2 bases, the J end by 4 bases, with 9 bases between. The CDR3 loop reads CASSLQTEYEQYF. DNA for the CDR3: TGTGCCAGCAGCTTACAGACAGAATACGAGCAGTACTTC.

The rearrangement links TRBV2 to TRBJ1-1; 9 positions match TRBD1. Germline loops: CDR1 SNHLY, CDR2 FYNNEI. The trim removed 9 bases at V and 1 base at J, leaving 3 bases unmatched. The CDR3 totals 13 residues. DNA of the CDR3: TGTGCCAGTGGGGACAGGGCGAACACTGAAGCTTTCTTT. Its translation is CASGDRANTEAFF. The full variable domain, its missing parts supplied by reference TRBV2 and TRBJ1-1, is EPEVTQTPSHQVTQMGQEVILRCVPISNHLYFYWYRQILGQKVEFLVSFYNNEISEKSEIFDDQFSVERPDGSNFTLKIRSTKLEDSAMYFCASGDRANTEAFFGQGTRLTVV.

V and J are TRBV3-1 (or the pseudogene TRBV3-2) and TRBJ1-1; 7 bases agree with TRBD1. With 1 base clipped from V and 6 bases from J, the junction kept 8 bases outside the gene matches. CDR3 length: 15 residues. Germline V CDR1 and CDR2: LGHDT, YNNKEL (reference sequence). CDR3 sequence (DNA): TGTGCCAGCAGCCAAGTAGCGAGACAGGGTGCTGAAGCTTTCTTT. It codes for CASSQVARQGAEAFF.

The chain has TRBV2 and TRBJ1-5, with D possibly matching TRBD1 (6 bases). The CDR3 covers 15 residues. Trimming removed 6 bases at V and 2 bases at J, with 14 bases between. Germline CDR1 and CDR2: SNHLY and FYNNEI. CDR3 in amino acids: CASSRPGHRNQPQHF. The DNA for the CDR3 is TGTGCCAGCAGCCGACCGGGACACCGCAATCAGCCCCAGCATTTT.

This sequence joins TRBV27 and TRBJ1-6; no clear D gene. The CDR3 is 16 residues long. The V gene lost 6 bases and the J gene lost 0 bases, with 12 bases spanning the gap. CDR1 is MNHEY, CDR2 SMNVEV, per germline (reference sequence). CDR3 residues: CASSATASSYNSPLHF. The CDR3 DNA reads as TGTGCCAGCAGCGCGACGGCTAGCTCCTATAATTCACCCCTCCACTTT.

The chain combines TRBV13 with TRBJ2-2; D is uncertain. The CDR3 contains 12 residues. CDR1 is PRHDT, CDR2 FYEKMQ, per germline (reference sequence). Trimming left V 0 bases short and J 8 bases short, with 4 bases between. Here the CDR3 reads CASSLGRGELFF. Written as DNA, the CDR3 is TGTGCCAGCAGCTTAGGCAGAGGGGAGCTGTTTTTT.

This sequence joins TRBV19 and TRBJ2-3; 11 bases are a match to TRBD1. This CDR3 is built from 16 residues. The germline V gene has CDR1 LNHDA and CDR2 SQIVND (reference sequence). The J segment lost 5 bases and the V segment lost 5 bases, leaving 9 bases of the junction unmatched. The CDR3: CASSARRTGGIDTQYF. DNA for the CDR3: TGTGCCAGTAGTGCCCGGAGGACAGGGGGCATAGATACGCAGTATTTT.

The chain couples TRBV4-1 to TRBJ2-5, with D tentatively TRBD1 (6 bases). Per the germline V gene, CDR1 is MGHRA and CDR2 is YSYEKL. V lost 0 bases, J lost 1 base, and 12 bases lay in between. The CDR3 sequence is 16 residues long. CDR3 in DNA: TGCGCCAGCAGCCAAGAGGCCCGGACAGCCCAAGAGACCCAGTACTTC. Amino acid sequence: CASSQEARTAQETQYF.

The CDR3 region is CASNRDSDEQYF. For the CDR3, the DNA is TGTGCCAGCAACAGGGACAGCGACGAGCAGTACTTC. The V and J genes are TRBV7-3 and TRBJ2-7; 7 nucleotides align to TRBD1. The CDR3 sequence is 12 residues long. The germline V gene has CDR1 SGHTA and CDR2 FQGTGA. V trimming: 7 bases; J trimming: 5 bases; junction bases outside the gene matches: 5.

This chain joins TRBV6-6 and TRBJ1-1; D is uncertain. The CDR3 is made up of 16 amino acids. Germline V gene sequence: CDR1 MNHNY, CDR2 SVGAGI (reference sequence). V was clipped by 0 bases and J by 4 bases, with 15 bases between them. The chain's CDR3 is CASSYSSRPGGTEAFF. In nucleotides, the CDR3 is TGTGCCAGCAGTTACTCGTCAAGGCCCGGAGGCACTGAAGCTTTCTTT.

The chain combines TRBV2 with TRBJ2-1; maybe TRBD1 (6 bases). Germline V gene sequence: CDR1 SNHLY, CDR2 FYNNEI. The V end was cut by 8 bases, the J end by 8 bases, with 16 bases between. The CDR3 runs to 13 residues. This CDR3 is CASSIENRDEQFF. CDR3 DNA: TGTGCCAGCTCTATAGAAAACAGGGATGAGCAGTTCTTC. Together with reference TRBV2 and TRBJ2-1, the CDR3 gives the full variable domain: EPEVTQTPSHQVTQMGQEVILRCVPISNHLYFYWYRQILGQKVEFLVSFYNNEISEKSEIFDDQFSVERPDGSNFTLKIRSTKLEDSAMYFCASSIENRDEQFFGPGTRLTVL.

The genes are TRBV29-1 and TRBJ2-7; D perhaps matches TRBD1 (5 bases). CDR1 and CDR2 (germline): SQVTM, ANQGSEA. Trimming shortened V by 6 bases and J by 4 bases, and 16 bases separated the two germline ends. The CDR3 loop spans 13 amino acids. CDR3 in amino acids: CSVATVNRYEQYF. CDR3 nucleotides: TGCAGCGTGGCGACAGTTAATAGGTACGAGCAGTACTTC.

This clone showed up just once. Compared with germline, one end of the junction differs, possibly owing to a read error. This chain uses TRBV7-2 with TRBJ2-3, with 12 bases fitting TRBD2. CDR1 is SGHTA, CDR2 FQGNSA, per germline. This CDR3 spans 16 amino acids. CDR3 sequence: CARRWTSGTSTDTQYF. CDR3 DNA sequence: TGTGCCCGCAGGTGGACTAGCGGGACTAGCACAGATACGCAGTATTTT.

The chain carries TRBV5-1 and TRBJ2-7, with 7 bases matching TRBD2. Germline CDR1 reads SGHRS; CDR2 reads YFSETQ. The CDR3 runs 15 residues. Unmatched junction bases numbered 5, after V lost 2 bases and J lost 0 bases. In DNA, the CDR3 is TGCGCCAGCAGCTTCCTAGCGGAGAGCTCCTACGAGCAGTACTTC. Its translation: CASSFLAESSYEQYF.

J is TRBJ1-4 and V is TRBV28; TRBD1 agrees at 8 bases. V gave up 6 bases and J gave up 0 bases; unmatched junction bases: 12. CDR3 size: 18 residues. Germline lookup yields CDR1 MDHEN and CDR2 SYDVKM. CDR3 nucleotide sequence: TGTGCCAGCAGACCTGCCGGGACAGGATATGCAACTAATGAAAAACTGTTTTTT. Translated, it gives CASRPAGTGYATNEKLFF.

CDR3 amino acids: CASSQDTDEQFF. CDR3 in DNA: TGTGCCAGCAGCCAAGATACGGATGAGCAGTTCTTC. This chain links TRBV3-1 (or the pseudogene TRBV3-2) with TRBJ2-1; D gene ambiguous. The CDR3 is 12 amino acids. With 0 bases removed from V and 8 bases from J, the gap between germline ends came to 5 bases. The germline V gene has CDR1 LGHDT and CDR2 YNNKEL (reference sequence).

Only a few counts were recorded for this clone. The CDR3 DNA reads TGCGCCAGCAGCGCGAGCCCAGGAGGCAATGAGCAGTTCTTC. Amino acids: CASSASPGGNEQFF. The rearrangement links TRBV5-1 to TRBJ2-1; TRBD2 is a possible D gene (5 bases). The CDR3 sequence is 14 residues long. The ends were cut back, 4 bases at V and 6 bases at J, with 14 bases in the middle. Germline CDR1 and CDR2: SGHRS and YFSETQ.

CDR3: CASKGQASNEKLFF. The CDR3 DNA sequence: TGCGCCAGCAAGGGACAGGCATCTAATGAAAAACTGTTTTTT. V gene TRBV23-1 combines with J gene TRBJ1-4; 8 nucleotides line up with TRBD1. TRBV23-1 is an ORF, with its function uncertain. The CDR3 covers 14 residues. The ends lost 7 bases at V and 3 bases at J; junction bases unmatched: 4.

This rearrangement joins TRBV27 to TRBJ2-1; D is unresolved. V lost 2 bases and J 7 bases, leaving 12 bases between the germline ends. CDR1 and CDR2 from the germline V gene are MNHEY and SMNVEV (reference sequence). The CDR3 is made up of 14 amino acids. CDR3: CASSLTAPRNEQFF. The DNA of the CDR3 is TGTGCCAGCAGTTTAACGGCTCCCAGGAATGAGCAGTTCTTC.

V usage is TRBV4-2 and J usage is TRBJ1-3, with D possibly TRBD1 on 5 matching bases. The V end was cut by 0 bases, the J end by 2 bases, with 14 bases between. CDR1 is LGHNA, CDR2 YNFKEQ, per germline. The CDR3 spans 17 residues. DNA of the CDR3: TGTGCCAGCAGCCAAGATCCAGGGAACAGAGCTGGAAACACCATATATTTT. This codes for CASSQDPGNRAGNTIYF.

This chain uses TRBV7-9 with TRBJ2-5, with D perhaps TRBD2 (7 bases). V dropped 2 bases and J dropped 9 bases, with 16 bases sitting between them. The CDR3 runs 14 residues. Per the germline V gene, CDR1 is SEHNR and CDR2 is FQNEAQ (reference sequence). Here the CDR3 reads CASSLSEGGAAQYF. The CDR3 DNA sequence: TGTGCCAGCAGCTTATCCGAAGGGGGGGCGGCCCAGTACTTC.

The rearrangement joins TRBV2 to TRBJ2-7, with TRBD2 as a possible D gene (6 bases). Per the germline V gene, CDR1 is SNHLY and CDR2 is FYNNEI. V was clipped by 7 bases and J by 2 bases, with 15 bases between them. The CDR3 length is 14 residues. Written as DNA, the CDR3 is TGTGCCAGCACCGCGGAGGGGACCACCTACGAGCAGTACTTC. It translates to CASTAEGTTYEQYF.